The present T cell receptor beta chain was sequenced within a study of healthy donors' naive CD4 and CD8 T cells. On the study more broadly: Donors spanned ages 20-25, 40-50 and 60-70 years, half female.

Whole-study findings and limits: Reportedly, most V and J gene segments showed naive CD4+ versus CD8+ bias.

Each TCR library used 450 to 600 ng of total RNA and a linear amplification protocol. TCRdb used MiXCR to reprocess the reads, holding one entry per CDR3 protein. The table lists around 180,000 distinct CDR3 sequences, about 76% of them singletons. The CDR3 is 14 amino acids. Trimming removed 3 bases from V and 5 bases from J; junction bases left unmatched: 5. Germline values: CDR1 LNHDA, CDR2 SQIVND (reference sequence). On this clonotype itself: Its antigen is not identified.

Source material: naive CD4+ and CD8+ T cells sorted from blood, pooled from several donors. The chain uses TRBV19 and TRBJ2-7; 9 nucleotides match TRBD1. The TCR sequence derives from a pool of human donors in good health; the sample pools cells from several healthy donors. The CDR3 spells CASSIRNRGHEQYF. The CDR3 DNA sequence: TGTGCCAGTAGTATCCGAAACAGGGGGCACGAGCAGTACTTC. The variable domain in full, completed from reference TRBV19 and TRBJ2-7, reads DGGITQSPKYLFRKEGQNVTLSCEQNLNHDAMYWYRQDPGQGLRLIYYSQIVNDFQKGDIAEGYSVSREKKESFPLTVTSAQKNPTAFYLCASSIRNRGHEQYFGPGTRLTVT.